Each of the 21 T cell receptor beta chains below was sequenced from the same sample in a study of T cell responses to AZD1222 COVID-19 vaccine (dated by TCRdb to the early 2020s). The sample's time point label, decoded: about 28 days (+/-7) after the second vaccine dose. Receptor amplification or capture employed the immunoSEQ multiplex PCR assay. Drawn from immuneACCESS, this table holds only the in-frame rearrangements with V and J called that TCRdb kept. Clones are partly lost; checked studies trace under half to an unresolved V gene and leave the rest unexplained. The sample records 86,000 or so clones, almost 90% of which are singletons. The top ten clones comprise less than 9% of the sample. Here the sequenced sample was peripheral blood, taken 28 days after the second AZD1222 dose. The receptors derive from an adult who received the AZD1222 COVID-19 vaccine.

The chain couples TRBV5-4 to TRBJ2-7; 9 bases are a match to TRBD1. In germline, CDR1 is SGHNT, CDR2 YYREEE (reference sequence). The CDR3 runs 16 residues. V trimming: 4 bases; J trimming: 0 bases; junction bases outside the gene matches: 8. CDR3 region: CASSAGQGSYSYEQYF. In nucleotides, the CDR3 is TGTGCCAGCAGCGCGGGACAGGGTTCCTACTCCTACGAGCAGTACTTC.

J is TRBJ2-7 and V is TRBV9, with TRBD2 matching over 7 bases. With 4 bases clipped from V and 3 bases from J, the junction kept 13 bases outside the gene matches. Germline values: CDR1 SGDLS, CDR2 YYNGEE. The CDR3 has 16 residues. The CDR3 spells CASSSGTGGRIYEQYF. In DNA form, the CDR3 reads TGTGCCAGCAGCTCCGGTACTGGCGGGAGAATCTACGAGCAGTACTTC.

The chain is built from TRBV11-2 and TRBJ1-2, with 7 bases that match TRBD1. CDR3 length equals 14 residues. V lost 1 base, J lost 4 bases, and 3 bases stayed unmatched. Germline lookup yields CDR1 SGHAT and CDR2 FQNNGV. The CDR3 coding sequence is TGTGCCAGCAGCTTAGTCGGACAGGCCTATGGCTACACCTTC. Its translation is CASSLVGQAYGYTF.

CDR3 DNA sequence: TGTGCCAGTAGTTTCGGGAGCTCTGGAAACACCATATATTTT. Amino acid sequence: CASSFGSSGNTIYF. The V gene is TRBV19, the J gene TRBJ1-3; D remains unclear. Deletions cut 5 bases from V and 0 bases from J, with 8 bases between. The germline V gene encodes CDR1 LNHDA and CDR2 SQIVND (reference sequence). The length of the CDR3 is 14 residues.

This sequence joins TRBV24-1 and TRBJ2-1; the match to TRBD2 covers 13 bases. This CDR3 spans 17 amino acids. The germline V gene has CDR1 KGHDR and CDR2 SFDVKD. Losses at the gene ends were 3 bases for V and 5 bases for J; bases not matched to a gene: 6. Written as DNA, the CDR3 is TGTGCCACCAGTGATCCTCGACTAGCGGGAGGAAACAATGAGCAGTTCTTC. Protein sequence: CATSDPRLAGGNNEQFF.

CDR3 coding DNA: TGTGCCAGCAGCCTAGGTCCTGTGATTCACCTCCACTTT. As protein: CASSLGPVIHLHF. This chain uses TRBV3-1 (or the pseudogene TRBV3-2) with TRBJ1-6; D uncertain. The CDR3 runs 13 residues. The V gene's germline CDR1 is LGHDT and CDR2 YNNKEL (reference sequence). V was cut by 4 bases and J by 15 bases, with 16 bases left in between.

DNA for the CDR3: TGTGCCAGCAGCTTGGCGGGACAGGGGGGCACCGGGGAGCTGTTTTTT. It translates to CASSLAGQGGTGELFF. This rearrangement joins TRBV5-4 to TRBJ2-2, with 11 positions matching TRBD1. Germline CDR1 and CDR2: SGHNT and YYREEE (reference sequence). V dropped 0 bases and J dropped 4; count of bases not matched to a gene: 2. This CDR3 spans 16 amino acids.

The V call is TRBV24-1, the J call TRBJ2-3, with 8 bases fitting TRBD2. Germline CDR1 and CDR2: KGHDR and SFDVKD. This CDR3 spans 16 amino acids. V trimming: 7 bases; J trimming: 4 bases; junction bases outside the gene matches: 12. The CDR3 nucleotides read TGTGCCACCAGCGCCGTGCCAGCGGGAGTTTCAGATACGCAGTATTTT. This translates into CATSAVPAGVSDTQYF.

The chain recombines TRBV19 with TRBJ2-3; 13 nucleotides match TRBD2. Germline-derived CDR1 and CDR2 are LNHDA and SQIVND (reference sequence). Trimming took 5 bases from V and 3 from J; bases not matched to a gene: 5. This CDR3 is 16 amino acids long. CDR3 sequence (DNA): TGTGCCAGTAGTTCTCGGACTAGCGGGAGAACAGATACGCAGTATTTT. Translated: CASSSRTSGRTDTQYF.

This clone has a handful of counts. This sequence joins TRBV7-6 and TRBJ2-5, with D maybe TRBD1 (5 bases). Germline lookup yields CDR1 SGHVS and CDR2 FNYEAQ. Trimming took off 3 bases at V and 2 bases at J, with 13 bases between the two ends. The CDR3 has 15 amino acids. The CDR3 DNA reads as TGTGCCAGCAGCTTTACTGACGGACATCAAGAGACCCAGTACTTC. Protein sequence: CASSFTDGHQETQYF.

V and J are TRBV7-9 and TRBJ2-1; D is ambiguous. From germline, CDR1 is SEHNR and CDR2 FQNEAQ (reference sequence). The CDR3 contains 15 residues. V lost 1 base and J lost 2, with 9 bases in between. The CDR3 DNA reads TGTGCCAGCAGCTTAGATGAGGCTCCCTACAATGAGCAGTTCTTC. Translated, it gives CASSLDEAPYNEQFF. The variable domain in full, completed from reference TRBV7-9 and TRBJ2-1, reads DTGVSQNPRHKITKRGQNVTFRCDPISEHNRLYWYRQTLGQGPEFLTYFQNEAQLEKSRLLSDRFSAERPKGSFSTLEIQRTEQGDSAMYLCASSLDEAPYNEQFFGPGTRLTVL.

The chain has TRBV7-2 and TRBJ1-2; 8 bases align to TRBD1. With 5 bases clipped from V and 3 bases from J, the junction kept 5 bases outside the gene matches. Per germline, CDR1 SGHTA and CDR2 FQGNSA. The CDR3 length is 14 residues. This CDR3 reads CASSKDRAYYGYTF. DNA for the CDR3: TGTGCCAGCAGCAAGGACAGGGCTTACTATGGCTACACCTTC.

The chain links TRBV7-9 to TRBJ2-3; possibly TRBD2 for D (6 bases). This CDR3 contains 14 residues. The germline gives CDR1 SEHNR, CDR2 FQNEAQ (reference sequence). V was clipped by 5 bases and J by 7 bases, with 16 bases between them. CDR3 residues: CASSVNNGGHTQYF. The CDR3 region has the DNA TGTGCCAGCAGCGTAAACAACGGGGGACATACGCAGTATTTT.

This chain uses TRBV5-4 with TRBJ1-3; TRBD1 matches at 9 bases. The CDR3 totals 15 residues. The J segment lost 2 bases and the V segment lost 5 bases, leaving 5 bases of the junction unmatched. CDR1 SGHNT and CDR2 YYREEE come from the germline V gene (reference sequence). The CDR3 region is CASSYDRGAGNTIYF. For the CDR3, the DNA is TGTGCCAGCAGTTACGACAGGGGGGCTGGAAACACCATATATTTT.

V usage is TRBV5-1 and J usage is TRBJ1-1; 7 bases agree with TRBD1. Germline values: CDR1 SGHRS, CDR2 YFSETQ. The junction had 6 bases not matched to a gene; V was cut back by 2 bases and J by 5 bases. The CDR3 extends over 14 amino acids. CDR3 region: CASSFEGAGTEAFF. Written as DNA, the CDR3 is TGCGCCAGCAGCTTCGAGGGGGCGGGAACTGAAGCTTTCTTT.

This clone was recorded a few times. The CDR3 loop reads CASSFWKRMV. In nucleotides, the CDR3 is TGTGCCAGCAGCTTTTGGAAGAGGATGGTC. The chain links TRBV5-4 to TRBJ2-7, with unresolved D. Germline V gene data show CDR1 as SGHNT and CDR2 as YYREEE (reference sequence). This CDR3 has 10 amino acids.

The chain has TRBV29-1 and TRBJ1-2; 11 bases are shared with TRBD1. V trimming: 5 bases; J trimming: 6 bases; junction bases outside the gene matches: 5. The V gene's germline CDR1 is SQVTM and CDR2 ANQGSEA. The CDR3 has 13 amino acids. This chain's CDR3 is CSVPRTGGHGYTF. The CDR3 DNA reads TGCAGCGTTCCCAGGACAGGGGGCCATGGCTACACCTTC.

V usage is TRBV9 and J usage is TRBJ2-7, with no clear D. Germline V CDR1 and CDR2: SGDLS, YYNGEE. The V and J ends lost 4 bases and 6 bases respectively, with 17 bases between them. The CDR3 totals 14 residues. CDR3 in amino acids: CASSTQDMLGEQYF. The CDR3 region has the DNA TGTGCCAGCAGCACCCAAGACATGTTAGGCGAGCAGTACTTC.

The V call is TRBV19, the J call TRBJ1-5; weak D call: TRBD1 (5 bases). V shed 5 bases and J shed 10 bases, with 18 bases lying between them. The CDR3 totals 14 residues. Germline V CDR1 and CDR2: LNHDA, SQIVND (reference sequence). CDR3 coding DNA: TGTGCCAGTAGTGGGGCGGGCCCCCGCGTTCCCCAGCATTTT. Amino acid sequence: CASSGAGPRVPQHF.

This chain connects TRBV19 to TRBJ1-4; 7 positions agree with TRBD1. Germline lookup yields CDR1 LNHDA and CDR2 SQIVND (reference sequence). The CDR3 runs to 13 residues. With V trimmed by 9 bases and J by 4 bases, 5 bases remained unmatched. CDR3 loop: CASSGQLNEKLFF. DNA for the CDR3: TGTGCCAGCTCGGGACAGCTTAATGAAAAACTGTTTTTT.

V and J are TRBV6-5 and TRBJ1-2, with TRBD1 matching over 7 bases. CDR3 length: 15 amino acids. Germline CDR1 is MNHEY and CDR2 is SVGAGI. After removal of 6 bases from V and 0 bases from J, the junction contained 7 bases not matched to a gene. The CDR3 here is CASRPSGGPNYGYTF. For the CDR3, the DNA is TGTGCCAGCAGACCCTCAGGGGGGCCTAACTATGGCTACACCTTC.